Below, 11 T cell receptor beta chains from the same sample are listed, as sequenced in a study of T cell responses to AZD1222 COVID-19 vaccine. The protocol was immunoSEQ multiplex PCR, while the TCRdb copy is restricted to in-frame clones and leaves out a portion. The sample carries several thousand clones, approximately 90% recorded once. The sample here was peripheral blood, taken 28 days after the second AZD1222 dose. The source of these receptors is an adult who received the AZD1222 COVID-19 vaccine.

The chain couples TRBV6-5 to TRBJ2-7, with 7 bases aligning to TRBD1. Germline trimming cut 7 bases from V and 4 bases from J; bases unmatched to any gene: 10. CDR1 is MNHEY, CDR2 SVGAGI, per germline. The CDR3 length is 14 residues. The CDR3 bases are TGTGCCAGCAACCCCACTTCGACAGGGTACGAGCAGTACTTC. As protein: CASNPTSTGYEQYF.

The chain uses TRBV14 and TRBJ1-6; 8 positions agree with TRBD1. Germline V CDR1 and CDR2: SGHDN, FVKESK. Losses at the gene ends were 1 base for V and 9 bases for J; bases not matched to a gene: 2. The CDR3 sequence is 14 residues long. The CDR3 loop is CASSQGTGSSPLHF. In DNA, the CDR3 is TGTGCCAGCAGCCAAGGGACAGGGAGTTCACCCCTCCACTTT.

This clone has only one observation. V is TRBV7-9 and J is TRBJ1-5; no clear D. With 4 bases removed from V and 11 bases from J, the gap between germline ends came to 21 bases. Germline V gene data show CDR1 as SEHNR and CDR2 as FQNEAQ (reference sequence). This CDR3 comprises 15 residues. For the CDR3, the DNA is TGTGCCAGCAGCTCCCAGATGGATCCTAGATCAACCCAGCATTTT. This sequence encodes CASSSQMDPRSTQHF.

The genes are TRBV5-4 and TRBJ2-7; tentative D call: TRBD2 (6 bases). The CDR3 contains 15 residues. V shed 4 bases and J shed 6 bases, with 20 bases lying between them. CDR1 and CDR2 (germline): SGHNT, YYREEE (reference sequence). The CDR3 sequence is CASSTEASLGGEQYF. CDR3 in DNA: TGTGCCAGCAGCACCGAGGCTTCCCTGGGGGGCGAGCAGTACTTC.

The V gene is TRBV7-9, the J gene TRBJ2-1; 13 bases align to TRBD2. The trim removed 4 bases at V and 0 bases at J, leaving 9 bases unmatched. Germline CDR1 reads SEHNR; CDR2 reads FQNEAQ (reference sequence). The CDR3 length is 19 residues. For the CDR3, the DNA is TGTGCCAGCAGCTCCTCCGCCAGGACTAGCGGGAGCTCCTACAATGAGCAGTTCTTC. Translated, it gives CASSSSARTSGSSYNEQFF.

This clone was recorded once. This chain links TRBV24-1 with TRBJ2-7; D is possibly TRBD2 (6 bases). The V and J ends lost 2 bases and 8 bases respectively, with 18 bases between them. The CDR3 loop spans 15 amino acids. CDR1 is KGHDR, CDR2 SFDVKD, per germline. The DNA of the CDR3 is TGTGCCACCAGTGATTCCCGGCGGGGCTCAGAGCAGCAGTACTTC. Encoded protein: CATSDSRRGSEQQYF.

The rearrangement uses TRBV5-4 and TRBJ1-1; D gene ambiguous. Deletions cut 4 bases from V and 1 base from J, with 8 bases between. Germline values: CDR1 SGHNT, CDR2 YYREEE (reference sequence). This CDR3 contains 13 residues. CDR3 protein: CASSGDWNTEAFF. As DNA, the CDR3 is TGTGCCAGCAGCGGTGACTGGAACACTGAAGCTTTCTTT.

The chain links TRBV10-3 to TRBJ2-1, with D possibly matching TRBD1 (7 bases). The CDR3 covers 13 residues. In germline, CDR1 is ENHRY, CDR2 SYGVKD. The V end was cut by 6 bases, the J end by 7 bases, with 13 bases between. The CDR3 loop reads CAISSTGRNEQFF. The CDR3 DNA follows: TGTGCCATCAGCTCGACAGGGAGGAATGAGCAGTTCTTC.

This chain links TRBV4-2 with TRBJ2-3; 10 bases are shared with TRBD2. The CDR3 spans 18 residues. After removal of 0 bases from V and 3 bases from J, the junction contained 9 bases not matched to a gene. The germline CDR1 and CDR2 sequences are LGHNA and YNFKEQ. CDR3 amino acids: CASSQEVRGSGRTDTQYF. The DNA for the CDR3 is TGTGCCAGCAGCCAAGAGGTCCGGGGTAGCGGGAGGACAGATACGCAGTATTTT.

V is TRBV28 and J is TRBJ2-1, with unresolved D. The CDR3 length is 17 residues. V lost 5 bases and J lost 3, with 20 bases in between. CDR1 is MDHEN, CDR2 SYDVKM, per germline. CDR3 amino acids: CASSPRVEWYYYNEQFF. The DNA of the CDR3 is TGTGCCAGCAGTCCCCGAGTTGAGTGGTACTACTACAATGAGCAGTTCTTC.

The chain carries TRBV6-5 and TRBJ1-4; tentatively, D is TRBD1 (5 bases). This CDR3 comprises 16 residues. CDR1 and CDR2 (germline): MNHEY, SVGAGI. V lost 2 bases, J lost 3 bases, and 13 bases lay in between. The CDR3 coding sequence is TGTGCCAGCAGTTACGGGCAGGGAAATGCTAATGAAAAACTGTTTTTT. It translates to CASSYGQGNANEKLFF.